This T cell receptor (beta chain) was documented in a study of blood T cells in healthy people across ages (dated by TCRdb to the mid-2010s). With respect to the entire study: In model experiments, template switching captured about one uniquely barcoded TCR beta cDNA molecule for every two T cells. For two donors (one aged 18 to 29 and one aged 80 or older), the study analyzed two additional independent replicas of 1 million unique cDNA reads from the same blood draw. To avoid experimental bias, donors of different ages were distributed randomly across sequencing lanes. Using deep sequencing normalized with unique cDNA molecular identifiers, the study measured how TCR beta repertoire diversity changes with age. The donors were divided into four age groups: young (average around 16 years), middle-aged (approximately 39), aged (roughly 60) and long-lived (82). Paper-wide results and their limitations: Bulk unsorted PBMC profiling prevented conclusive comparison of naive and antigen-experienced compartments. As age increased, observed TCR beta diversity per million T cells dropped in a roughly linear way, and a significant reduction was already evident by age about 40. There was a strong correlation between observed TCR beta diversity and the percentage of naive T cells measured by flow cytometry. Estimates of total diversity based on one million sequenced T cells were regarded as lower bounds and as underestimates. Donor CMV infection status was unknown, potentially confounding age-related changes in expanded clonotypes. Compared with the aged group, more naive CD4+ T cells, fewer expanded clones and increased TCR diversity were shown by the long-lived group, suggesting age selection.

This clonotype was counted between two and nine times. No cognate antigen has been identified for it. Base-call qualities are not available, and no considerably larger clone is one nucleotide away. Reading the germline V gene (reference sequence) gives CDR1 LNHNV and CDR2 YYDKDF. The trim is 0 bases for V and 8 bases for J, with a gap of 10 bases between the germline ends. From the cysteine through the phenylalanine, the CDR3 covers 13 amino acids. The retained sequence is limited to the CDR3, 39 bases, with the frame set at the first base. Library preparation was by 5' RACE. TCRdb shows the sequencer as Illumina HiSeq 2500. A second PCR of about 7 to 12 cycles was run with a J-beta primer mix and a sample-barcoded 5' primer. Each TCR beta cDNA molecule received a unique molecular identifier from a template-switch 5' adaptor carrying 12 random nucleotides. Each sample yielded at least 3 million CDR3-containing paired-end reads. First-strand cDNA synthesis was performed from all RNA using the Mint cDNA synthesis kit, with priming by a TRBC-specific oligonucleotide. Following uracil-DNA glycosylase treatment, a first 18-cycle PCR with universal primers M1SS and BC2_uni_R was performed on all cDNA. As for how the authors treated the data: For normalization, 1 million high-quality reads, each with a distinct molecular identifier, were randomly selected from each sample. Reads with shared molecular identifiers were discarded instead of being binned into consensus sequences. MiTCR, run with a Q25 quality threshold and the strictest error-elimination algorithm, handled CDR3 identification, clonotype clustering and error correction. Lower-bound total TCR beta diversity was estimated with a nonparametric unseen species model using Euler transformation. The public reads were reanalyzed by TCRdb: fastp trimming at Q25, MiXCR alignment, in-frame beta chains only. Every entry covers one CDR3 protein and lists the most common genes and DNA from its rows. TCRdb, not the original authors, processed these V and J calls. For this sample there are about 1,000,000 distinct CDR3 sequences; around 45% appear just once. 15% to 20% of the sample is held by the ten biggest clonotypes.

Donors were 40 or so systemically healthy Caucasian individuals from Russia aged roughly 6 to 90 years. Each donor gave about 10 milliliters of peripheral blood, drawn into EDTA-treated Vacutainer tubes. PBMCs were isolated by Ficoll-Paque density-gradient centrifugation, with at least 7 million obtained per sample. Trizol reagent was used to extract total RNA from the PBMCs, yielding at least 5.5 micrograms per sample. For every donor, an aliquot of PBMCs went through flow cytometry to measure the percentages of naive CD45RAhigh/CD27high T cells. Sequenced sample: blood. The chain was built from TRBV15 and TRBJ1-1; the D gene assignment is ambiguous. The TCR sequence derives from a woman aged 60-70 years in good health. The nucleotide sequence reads TGTGCCACCAGCAGAGAATGGTCCGAGGAAGCTTTCTTT. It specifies CATSREWSEEAFF.